This TCR beta chain originates from a study of T cell responses to AZD1222 COVID-19 vaccine. Germline V gene lookup returns CDR1 LGHDT and CDR2 YNNKEL (reference sequence). Trimming removed 7 bases from V and 4 bases from J, with 16 bases in between. The CDR3 contains 15 residues. TCRdb's copy holds only in-frame clones and misses some; the assay was immunoSEQ multiplex PCR. The sample has roughly 100,000 clones, nearly 90% seen once. Sample: peripheral blood, taken on day 0 of AZD1222 vaccination. V and J are TRBV3-1 (or the pseudogene TRBV3-2) and TRBJ2-2; D possibly corresponds to TRBD2 (6 bases). The receptor was isolated from an adult in good health. CDR3 sequence reads: CASTPDRAGTGELFF. In DNA, the CDR3 is TGTGCCAGCACCCCGGATCGAGCGGGCACCGGGGAGCTGTTTTTT.